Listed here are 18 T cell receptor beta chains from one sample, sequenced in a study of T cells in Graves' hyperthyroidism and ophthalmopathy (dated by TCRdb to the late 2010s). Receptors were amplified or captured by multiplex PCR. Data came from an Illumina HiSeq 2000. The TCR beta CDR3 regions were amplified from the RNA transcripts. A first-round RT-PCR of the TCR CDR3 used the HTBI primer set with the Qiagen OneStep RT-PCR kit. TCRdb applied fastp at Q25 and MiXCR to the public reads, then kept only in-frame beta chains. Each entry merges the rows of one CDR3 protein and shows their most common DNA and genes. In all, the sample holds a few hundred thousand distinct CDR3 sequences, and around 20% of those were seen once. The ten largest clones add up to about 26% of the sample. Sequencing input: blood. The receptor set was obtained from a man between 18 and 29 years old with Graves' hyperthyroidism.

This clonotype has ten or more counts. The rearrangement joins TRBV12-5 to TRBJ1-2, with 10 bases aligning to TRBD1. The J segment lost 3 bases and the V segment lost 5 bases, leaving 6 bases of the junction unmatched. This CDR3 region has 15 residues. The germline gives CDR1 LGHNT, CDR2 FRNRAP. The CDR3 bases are TGTGCTAGTGGTCCGACAGGGGGCTTCCACTATGGCTACACCTTC. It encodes CASGPTGGFHYGYTF.

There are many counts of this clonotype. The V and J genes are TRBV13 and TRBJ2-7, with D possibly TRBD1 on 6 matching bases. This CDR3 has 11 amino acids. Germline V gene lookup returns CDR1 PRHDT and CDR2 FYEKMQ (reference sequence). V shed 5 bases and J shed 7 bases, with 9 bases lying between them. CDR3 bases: TGTGCCAGCAGCGCCGGGACAGAGCAGTACTTC. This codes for CASSAGTEQYF. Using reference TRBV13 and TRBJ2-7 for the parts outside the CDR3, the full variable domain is AAGVIQSPRHLIKEKRETATLKCYPIPRHDTVYWYQQGPGQDPQFLISFYEKMQSDKGSIPDRFSAQQFSDYHSELNMSSLELGDSALYFCASSAGTEQYFGPGTRLTVT.

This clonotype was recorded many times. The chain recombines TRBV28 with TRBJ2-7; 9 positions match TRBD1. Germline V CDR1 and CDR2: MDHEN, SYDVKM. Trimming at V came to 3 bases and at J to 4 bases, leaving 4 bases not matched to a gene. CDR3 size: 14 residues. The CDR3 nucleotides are TGTGCCAGCAGTTTGGGACAGGGAAAATACGAGCAGTACTTC. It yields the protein CASSLGQGKYEQYF.

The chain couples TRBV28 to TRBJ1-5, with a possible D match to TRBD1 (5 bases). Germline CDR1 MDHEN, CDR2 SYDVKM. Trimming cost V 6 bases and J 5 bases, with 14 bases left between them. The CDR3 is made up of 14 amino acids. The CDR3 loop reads CASSTLRGDQPQHF. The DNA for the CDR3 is TGTGCCAGCAGCACCCTCCGGGGCGATCAGCCCCAGCATTTT.

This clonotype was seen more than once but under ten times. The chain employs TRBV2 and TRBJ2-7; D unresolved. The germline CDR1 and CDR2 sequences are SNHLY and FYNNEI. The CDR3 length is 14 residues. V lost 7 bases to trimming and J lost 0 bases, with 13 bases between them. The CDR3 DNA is TGTGCCAGCATGATTGGGCGGCCCTCCTACGAGCAGTACTTC. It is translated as CASMIGRPSYEQYF. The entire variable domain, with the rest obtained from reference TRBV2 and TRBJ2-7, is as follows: EPEVTQTPSHQVTQMGQEVILRCVPISNHLYFYWYRQILGQKVEFLVSFYNNEISEKSEIFDDQFSVERPDGSNFTLKIRSTKLEDSAMYFCASMIGRPSYEQYFGPGTRLTVT.

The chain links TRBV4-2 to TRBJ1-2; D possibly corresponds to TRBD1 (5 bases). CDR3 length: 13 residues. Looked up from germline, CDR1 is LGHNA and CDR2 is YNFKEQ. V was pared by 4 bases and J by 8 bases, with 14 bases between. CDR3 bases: TGTGCCAGCAGCCCCTGGCAGGGAGAGGGCTACACCTTC. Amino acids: CASSPWQGEGYTF.

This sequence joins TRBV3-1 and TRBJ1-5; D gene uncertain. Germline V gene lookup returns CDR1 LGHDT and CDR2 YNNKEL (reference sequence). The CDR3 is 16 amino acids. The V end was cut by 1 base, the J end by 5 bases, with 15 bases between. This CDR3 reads CASSQGYEGPHQPQHF. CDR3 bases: TGTGCCAGCAGCCAAGGGTACGAAGGGCCCCATCAGCCCCAGCATTTT.

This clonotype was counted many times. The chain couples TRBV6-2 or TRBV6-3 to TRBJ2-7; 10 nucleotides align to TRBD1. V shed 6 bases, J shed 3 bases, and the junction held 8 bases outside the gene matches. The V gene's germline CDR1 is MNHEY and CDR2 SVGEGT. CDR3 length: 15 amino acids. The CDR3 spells CASSRRDRGIYEQYF. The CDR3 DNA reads TGTGCCAGCAGCCGCCGGGACAGGGGTATCTACGAGCAGTACTTC.

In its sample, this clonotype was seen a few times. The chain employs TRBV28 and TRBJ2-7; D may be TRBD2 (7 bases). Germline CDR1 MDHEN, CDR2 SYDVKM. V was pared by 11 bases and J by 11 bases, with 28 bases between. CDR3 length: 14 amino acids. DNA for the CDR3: TGTGCCTCCCCTTGGGGGGGCGAAACTCCTTTGAAGTACTTC. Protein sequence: CASPWGGETPLKYF.

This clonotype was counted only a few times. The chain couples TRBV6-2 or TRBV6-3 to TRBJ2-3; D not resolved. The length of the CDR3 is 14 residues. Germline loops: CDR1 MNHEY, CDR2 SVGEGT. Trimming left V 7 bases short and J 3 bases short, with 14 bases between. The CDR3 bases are TGTGCCAGCAAAAGGCAGGCTCAGACAGATACGCAGTATTTT. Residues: CASKRQAQTDTQYF.

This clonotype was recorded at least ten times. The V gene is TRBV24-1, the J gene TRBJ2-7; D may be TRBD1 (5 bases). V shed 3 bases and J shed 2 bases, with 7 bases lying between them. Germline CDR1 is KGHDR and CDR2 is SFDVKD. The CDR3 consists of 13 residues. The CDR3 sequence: CATSDRQTYEQYF. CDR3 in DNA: TGTGCCACCAGTGATCGACAGACCTACGAGCAGTACTTC.

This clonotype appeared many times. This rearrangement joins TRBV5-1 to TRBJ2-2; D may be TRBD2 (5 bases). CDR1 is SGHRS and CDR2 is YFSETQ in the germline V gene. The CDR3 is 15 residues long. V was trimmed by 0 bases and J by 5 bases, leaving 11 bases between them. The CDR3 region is CASSLEVGKTGELFF. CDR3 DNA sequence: TGCGCCAGCAGCTTGGAGGTCGGGAAAACCGGGGAGCTGTTTTTT.

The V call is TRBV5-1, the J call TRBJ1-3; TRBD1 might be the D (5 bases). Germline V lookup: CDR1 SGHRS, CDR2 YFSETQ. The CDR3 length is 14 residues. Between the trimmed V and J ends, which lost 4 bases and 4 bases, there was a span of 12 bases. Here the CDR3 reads CASSQVGRGNTIYF. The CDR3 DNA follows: TGCGCCAGCAGCCAAGTGGGACGGGGAAACACCATATATTTT.

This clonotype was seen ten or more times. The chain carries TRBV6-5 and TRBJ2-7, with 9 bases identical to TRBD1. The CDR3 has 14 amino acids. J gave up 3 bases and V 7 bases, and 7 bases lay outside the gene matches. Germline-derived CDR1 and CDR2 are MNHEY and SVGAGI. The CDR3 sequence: CASKSGTGYYEQYF. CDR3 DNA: TGTGCCAGCAAATCGGGGACAGGGTACTACGAGCAGTACTTC.

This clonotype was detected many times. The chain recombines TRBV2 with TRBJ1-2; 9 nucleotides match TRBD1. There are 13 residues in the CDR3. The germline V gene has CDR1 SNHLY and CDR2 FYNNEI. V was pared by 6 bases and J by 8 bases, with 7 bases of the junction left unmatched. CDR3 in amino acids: CASSKRTGEGYTF. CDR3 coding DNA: TGTGCCAGCAGCAAGAGGACAGGGGAGGGCTACACCTTC.

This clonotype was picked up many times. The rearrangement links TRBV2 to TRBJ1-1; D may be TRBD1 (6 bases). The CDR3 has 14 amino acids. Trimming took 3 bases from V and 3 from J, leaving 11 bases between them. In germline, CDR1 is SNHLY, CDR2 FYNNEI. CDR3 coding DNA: TGTGCCAGCAGTGAGCAGGGGCGCGACACTGAAGCTTTCTTT. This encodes CASSEQGRDTEAFF.

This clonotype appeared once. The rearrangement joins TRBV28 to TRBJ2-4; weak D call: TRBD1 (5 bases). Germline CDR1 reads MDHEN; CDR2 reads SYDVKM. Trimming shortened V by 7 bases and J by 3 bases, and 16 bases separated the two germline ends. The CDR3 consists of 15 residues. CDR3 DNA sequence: TGTGCCAGCATGACCCCAGGGATAGGCAAAAACATTCAGTACTTC. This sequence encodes CASMTPGIGKNIQYF.

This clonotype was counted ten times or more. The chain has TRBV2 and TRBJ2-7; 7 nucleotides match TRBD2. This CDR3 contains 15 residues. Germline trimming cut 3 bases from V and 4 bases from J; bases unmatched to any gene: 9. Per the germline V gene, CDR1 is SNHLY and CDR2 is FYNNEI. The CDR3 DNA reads TGTGCCAGCAGTGAGATTCCCGGGGGGAATTACGAGCAGTACTTC. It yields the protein CASSEIPGGNYEQYF.